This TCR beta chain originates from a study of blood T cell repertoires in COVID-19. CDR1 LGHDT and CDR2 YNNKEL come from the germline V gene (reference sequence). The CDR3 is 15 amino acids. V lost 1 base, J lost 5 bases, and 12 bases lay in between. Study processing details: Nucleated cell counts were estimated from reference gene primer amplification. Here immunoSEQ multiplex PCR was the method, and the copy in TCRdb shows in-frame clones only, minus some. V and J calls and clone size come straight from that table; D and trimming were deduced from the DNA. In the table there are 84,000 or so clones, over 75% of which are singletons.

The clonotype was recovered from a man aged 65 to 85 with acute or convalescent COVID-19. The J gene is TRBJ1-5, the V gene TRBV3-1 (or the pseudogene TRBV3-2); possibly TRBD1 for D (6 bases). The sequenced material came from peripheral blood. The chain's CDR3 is CASSQGARGHQPQHF. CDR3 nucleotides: TGTGCCAGCAGCCAAGGGGCCAGGGGACATCAGCCCCAGCATTTT.